The entry that follows covers one TCR beta chain sequence. The antigen remains undetermined. The data derive from a study of shared clonotypes between healthy human individuals. Study observations and caveats: Rarefaction demonstrated incomplete sorted-subset sequencing despite large depth. The naive CD4 repertoires of a few donors were compared, and about 5% of clonotypes were shared. Generation of non-shared clonotypes was less probable than generation of clonotypes shared by all four donors.

The germline V gene encodes CDR1 MNHEY and CDR2 SVGAGI. J was trimmed by 2 bases and V by 6 bases; bases with no gene match: 4. The CDR3 contains 14 residues. TCRdb's copy holds only in-frame clones and misses some; the assay was immunoSEQ multiplex PCR. The sample contains about 2.4 million clones, 90% to 95% of which appear only once. Specimen: naive CD4+ T cells from PBMCs. Indicated subset: CD45RA+ positively selected. This rearrangement joins TRBV6-5 to TRBJ2-7, with 10 bases fitting TRBD1. The sequence was obtained from a man in his late teens or twenties in good health. Some clones in this sample may be carry-over from other donors' samples. The CDR3 DNA reads TGTGCCAGCAGGCGGGACAGGGGAGCCTACGAGCAGTACTTC. Translation: CASRRDRGAYEQYF.